This is a list of T cell receptor beta chains from one sample in a study of shared clonotypes between healthy human individuals. Only in-frame clones appear in the TCRdb table, and some are missing; sequencing was by immunoSEQ multiplex PCR. Here the sample spans around 1.9 million clones, roughly 91% being singletons. The sequenced material came from naive CD8+ T cells from PBMCs. The origin of the receptors is a man between 18 and 29 years old in good health. Some clones in this sample may be carry-over from other donors' samples. Both conserved end residues are trimmed from each CDR3.

j_call	v_call	cdr3_aa
TRBJ1-1	TRBV27	ASSLHRGPGITEAF
TRBJ2-1	TRBV19	ASCYGGLAGFDEQF
TRBJ1-5	TRBV27	ASSSSGYNQPQH
TRBJ2-1	TRBV18	ASSPPGLAGMYNEQF
TRBJ2-4	TRBV2	ASMGAAQGKNIQY
TRBJ2-3	TRBV28	ASRKNPGSADTQY
TRBJ2-7	TRBV27	ASSFRGQGNYEQY
TRBJ2-5	TRBV28	ASSLWDPQETQY
TRBJ2-5	TRBV27	ASSFSGYGWTPKETQY
TRBJ2-3	TRBV7-3	ASSLGFGGPADTQY
TRBJ2-7	TRBV14	ASSQVGRSYEQY